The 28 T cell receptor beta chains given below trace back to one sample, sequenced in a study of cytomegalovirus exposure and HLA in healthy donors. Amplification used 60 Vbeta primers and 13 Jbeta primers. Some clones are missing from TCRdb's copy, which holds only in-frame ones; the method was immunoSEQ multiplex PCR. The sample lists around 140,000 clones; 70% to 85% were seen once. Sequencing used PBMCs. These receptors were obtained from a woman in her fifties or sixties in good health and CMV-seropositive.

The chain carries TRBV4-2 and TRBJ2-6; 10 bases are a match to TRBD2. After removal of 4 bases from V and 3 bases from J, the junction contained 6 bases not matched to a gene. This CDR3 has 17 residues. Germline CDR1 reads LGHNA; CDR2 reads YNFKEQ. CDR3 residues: CASSPSGRAGGANVLTF. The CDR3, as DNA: TGTGCCAGCAGCCCCAGCGGGAGGGCCGGTGGGGCCAACGTCCTGACTTTC.

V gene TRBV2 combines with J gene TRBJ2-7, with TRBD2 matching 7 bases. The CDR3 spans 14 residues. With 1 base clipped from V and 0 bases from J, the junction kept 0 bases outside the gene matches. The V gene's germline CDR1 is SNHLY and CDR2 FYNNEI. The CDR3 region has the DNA TGTGCCAGCAGTGAAGGGGAGGGCTCCTACGAGCAGTACTTC. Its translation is CASSEGEGSYEQYF.

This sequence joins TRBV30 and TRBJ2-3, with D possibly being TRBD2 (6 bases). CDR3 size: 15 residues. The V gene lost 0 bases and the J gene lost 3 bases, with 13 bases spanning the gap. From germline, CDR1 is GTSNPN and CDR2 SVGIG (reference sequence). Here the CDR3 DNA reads TGTGCCTGGAGTGTCGGATCCGGGAGAACAGATACGCAGTATTTT. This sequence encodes CAWSVGSGRTDTQYF.

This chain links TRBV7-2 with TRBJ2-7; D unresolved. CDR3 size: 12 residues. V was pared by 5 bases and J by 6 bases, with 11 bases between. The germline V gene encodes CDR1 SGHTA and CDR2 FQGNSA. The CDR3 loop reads CASSAAGGEQYF. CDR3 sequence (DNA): TGTGCCAGCAGCGCCGCCGGCGGCGAGCAGTACTTC.

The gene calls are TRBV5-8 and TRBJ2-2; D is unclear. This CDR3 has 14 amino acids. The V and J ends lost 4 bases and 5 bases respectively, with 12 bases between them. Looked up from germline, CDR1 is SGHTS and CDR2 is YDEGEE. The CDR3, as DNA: TGTGCCAGCAGCCCCGAACTGTCGACCGGGGAGCTGTTTTTT. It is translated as CASSPELSTGELFF. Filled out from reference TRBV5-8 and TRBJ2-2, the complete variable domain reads EAGVTQSPTHLIKTRGQQATLRCSPISGHTSVYWYQQALGLGLQFLLWYDEGEERNRGNFPPRFSGRQFPNYSSELNVNALELEDSALYLCASSPELSTGELFFGEGSRLTVL.

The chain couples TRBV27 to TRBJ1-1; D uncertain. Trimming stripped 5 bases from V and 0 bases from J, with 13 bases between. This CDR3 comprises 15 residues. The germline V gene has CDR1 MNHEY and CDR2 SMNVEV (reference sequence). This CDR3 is CASSPETLLNTEAFF. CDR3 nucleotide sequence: TGTGCCAGCAGTCCCGAGACACTTTTGAACACTGAAGCTTTCTTT.

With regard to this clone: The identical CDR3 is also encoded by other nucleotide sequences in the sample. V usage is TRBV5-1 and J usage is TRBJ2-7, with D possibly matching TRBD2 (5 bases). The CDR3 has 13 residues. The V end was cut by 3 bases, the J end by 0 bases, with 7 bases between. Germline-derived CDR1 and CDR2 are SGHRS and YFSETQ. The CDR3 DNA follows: TGCGCCAGCAGCTATGGAGGCTCCTACGAGCAGTACTTC. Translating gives CASSYGGSYEQYF.

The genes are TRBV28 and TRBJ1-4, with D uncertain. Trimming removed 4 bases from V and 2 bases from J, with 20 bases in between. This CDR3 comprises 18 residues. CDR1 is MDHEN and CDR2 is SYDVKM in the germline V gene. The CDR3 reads CASSSPGARGGTNEKLFF. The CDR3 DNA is TGTGCCAGCAGTTCTCCGGGAGCCCGGGGAGGGACTAATGAAAAACTGTTTTTT.

CDR3: CASSQSSSRTDTQYF. The CDR3 nucleotides read TGTGCCAGCAGCCAATCCTCCTCCCGCACAGATACGCAGTATTTT. The rearrangement links TRBV4-2 to TRBJ2-3, with unresolved D. Trimming left V 2 bases short and J 1 base short, with 10 bases between. The CDR3 length is 15 residues. Per germline, CDR1 LGHNA and CDR2 YNFKEQ.

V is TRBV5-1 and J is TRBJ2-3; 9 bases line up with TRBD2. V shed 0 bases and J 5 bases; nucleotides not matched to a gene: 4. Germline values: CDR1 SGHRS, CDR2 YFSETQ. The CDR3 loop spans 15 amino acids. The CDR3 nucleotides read TGCGCCAGCAGCTTGGTGCTAGCGGGACGAGATACGCAGTATTTT. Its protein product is CASSLVLAGRDTQYF.

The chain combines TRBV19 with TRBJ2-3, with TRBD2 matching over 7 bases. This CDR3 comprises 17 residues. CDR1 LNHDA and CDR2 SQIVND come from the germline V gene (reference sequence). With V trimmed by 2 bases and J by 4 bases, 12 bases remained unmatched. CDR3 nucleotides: TGTGCCAGTAGTATAAACCTTGCGGGAGCTTACGCAGATACGCAGTATTTT. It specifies CASSINLAGAYADTQYF.

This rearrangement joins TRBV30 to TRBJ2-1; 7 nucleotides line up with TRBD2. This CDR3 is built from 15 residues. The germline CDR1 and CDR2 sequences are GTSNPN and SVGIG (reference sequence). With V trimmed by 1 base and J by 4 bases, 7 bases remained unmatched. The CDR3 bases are TGTGCCTGGAGTGCTGGCGGGAGCGATTACAATGAGCAGTTCTTC. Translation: CAWSAGGSDYNEQFF.

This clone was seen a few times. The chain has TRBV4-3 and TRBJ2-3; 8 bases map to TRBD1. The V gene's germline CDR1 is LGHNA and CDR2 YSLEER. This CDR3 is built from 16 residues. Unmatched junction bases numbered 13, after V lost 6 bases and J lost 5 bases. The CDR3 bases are TGCGCCAGCAGGTGCCTACAGGGGACAGGTGGAGATACGCAGTATTTT. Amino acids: CASRCLQGTGGDTQYF.

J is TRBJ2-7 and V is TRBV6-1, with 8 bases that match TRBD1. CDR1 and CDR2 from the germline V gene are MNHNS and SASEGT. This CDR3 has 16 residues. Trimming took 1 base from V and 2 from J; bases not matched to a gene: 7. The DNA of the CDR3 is TGTGCCAGCAGTGAAGTGACAGGGGTGGTTCCCTACGAGCAGTACTTC. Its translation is CASSEVTGVVPYEQYF.

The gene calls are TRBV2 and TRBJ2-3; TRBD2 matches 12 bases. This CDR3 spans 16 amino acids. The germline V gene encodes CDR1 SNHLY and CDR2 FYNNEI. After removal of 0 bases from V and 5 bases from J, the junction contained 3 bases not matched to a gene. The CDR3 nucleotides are TGTGCCAGCAGTGAAGCTCGACTAGCGGGAGTAGATACGCAGTATTTT. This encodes CASSEARLAGVDTQYF.

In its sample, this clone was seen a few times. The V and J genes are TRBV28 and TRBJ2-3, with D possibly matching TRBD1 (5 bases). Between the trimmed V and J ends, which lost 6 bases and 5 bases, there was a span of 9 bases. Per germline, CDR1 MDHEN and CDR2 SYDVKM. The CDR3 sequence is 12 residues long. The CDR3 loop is CASRLGQDTQYF. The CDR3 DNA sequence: TGTGCCAGCAGACTGGGGCAAGATACGCAGTATTTT.

CDR3 DNA sequence: TGTGCCAGCAGTTTAACAGGTCATCAGCCCCAGCATTTT. Its protein is CASSLTGHQPQHF. V usage is TRBV27 and J usage is TRBJ1-5; D may be TRBD1 (5 bases). Germline lookup yields CDR1 MNHEY and CDR2 SMNVEV (reference sequence). CDR3 length: 13 residues. V was pared by 2 bases and J by 5 bases, with 7 bases between.

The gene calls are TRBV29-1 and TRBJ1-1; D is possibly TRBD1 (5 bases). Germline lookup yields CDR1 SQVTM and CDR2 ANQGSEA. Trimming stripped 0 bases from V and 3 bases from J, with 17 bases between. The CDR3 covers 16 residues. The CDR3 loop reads CSVEETLRRGDTEAFF. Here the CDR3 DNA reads TGCAGCGTTGAAGAAACCCTACGGCGGGGGGACACTGAAGCTTTCTTT.

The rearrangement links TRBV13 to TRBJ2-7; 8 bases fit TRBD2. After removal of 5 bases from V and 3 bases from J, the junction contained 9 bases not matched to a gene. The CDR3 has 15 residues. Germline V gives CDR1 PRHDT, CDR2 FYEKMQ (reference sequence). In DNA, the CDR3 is TGTGCCAGCAGCCCCAAGGTAGCGGGGTACTACGAGCAGTACTTC. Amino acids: CASSPKVAGYYEQYF.

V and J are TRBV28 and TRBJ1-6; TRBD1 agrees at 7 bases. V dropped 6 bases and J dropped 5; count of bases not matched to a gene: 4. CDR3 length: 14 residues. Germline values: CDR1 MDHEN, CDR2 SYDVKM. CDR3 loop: CASRTGTDNSPLHF. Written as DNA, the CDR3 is TGTGCCAGCAGAACCGGGACAGATAATTCACCCCTCCACTTT. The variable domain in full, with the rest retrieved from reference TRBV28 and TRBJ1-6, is DVKVTQSSRYLVKRTGEKVFLECVQDMDHENMFWYRQDPGLGLRLIYFSYDVKMKEKGDIPEGYSVSREKKERFSLILESASTNQTSMYLCASRTGTDNSPLHFGNGTRLTVT.

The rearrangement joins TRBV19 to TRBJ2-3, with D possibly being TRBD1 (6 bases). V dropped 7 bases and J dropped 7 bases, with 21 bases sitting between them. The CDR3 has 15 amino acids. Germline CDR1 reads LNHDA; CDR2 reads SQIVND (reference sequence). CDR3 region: CASTSKGTGLHTQYF. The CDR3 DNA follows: TGTGCCAGTACCTCTAAGGGCACAGGGCTCCATACGCAGTATTTT.

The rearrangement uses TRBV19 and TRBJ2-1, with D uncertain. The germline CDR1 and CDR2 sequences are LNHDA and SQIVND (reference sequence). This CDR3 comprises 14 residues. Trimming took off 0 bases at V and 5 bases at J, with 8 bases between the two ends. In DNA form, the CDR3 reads TGTGCCAGTAGTATAGAAGGCGGCCACAATGAGCAGTTCTTC. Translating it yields CASSIEGGHNEQFF.

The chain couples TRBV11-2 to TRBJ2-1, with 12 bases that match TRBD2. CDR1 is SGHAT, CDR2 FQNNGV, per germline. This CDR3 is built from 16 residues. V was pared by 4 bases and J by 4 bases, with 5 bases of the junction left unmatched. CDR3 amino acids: CASSWTGTSGYNEQFF. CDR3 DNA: TGTGCCAGCAGCTGGACCGGGACTAGCGGGTACAATGAGCAGTTCTTC.

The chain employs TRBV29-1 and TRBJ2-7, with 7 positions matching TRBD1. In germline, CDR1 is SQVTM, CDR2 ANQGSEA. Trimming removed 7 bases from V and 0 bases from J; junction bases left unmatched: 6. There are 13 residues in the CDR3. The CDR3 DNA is TGCAGCGCCCAGGGGGACCACTCCTACGAGCAGTACTTC. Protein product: CSAQGDHSYEQYF.

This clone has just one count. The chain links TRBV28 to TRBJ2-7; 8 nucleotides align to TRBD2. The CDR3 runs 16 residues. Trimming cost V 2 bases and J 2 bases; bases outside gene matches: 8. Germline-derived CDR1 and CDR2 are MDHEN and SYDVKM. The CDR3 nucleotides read TGTGCCAGCAGTTTAGTTGGACTAGCTGTCCCCTACGAGCAGTACTTC. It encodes CASSLVGLAVPYEQYF. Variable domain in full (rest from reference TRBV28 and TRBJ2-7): DVKVTQSSRYLVKRTGEKVFLECVQDMDHENMFWYRQDPGLGLRLIYFSYDVKMKEKGDIPEGYSVSREKKERFSLILESASTNQTSMYLCASSLVGLAVPYEQYFGPGTRLTVT.

CDR3 DNA sequence: TGTGCCAGCAGTTACTCGGGCGCGGGGCGAGGTCAGCCCCAGCATTTT. This gives the protein CASSYSGAGRGQPQHF. The rearrangement uses TRBV6-5 and TRBJ1-5; D perhaps matches TRBD1 (5 bases). Germline lookup yields CDR1 MNHEY and CDR2 SVGAGI. This CDR3 has 16 residues. V lost 0 bases and J lost 6, with 15 bases in between.

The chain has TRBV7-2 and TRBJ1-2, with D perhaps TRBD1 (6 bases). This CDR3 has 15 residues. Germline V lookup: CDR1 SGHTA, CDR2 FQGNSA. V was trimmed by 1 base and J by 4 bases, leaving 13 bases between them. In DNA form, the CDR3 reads TGTGCCAGCAGCTTAGAACCGACAGGATCCTATGGCTACACCTTC. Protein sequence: CASSLEPTGSYGYTF. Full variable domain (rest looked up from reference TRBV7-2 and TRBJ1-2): GAGVSQSPSNKVTEKGKDVELRCDPISGHTALYWYRQSLGQGLEFLIYFQGNSAPDKSGLPSDRFSAERTGGSVSTLTIQRTQQEDSAVYLCASSLEPTGSYGYTFGSGTRLTVV.

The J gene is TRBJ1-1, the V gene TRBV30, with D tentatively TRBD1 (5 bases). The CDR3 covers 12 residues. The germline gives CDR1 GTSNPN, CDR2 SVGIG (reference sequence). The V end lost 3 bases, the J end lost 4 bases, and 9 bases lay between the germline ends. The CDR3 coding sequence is TGTGCCTGGAGCGGGGGTAGCACTGAAGCTTTCTTT. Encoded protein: CAWSGGSTEAFF. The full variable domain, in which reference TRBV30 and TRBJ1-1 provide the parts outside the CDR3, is SQTIHQWPATLVQPVGSPLSLECTVEGTSNPNLYWYRQAAGRGLQLLFYSVGIGQISSEVPQNLSASRPQDRQFILSSKKLLLSDSGFYLCAWSGGSTEAFFGQGTRLTVV.